This TCR beta chain was captured by sequencing in a study of shared T cell receptors in the human thymus. Measured with immunoSEQ multiplex PCR; TCRdb has only the in-frame clones, and not every one. This table has hundreds of thousands of clones, around nine tenths appearing once. This clone was picked up a small number of times. This CDR3 has 16 amino acids. Trimming removed 4 bases from V and 5 bases from J; junction bases left unmatched: 12. Germline V lookup: CDR1 MDHEN, CDR2 SYDVKM. The sample was also reused in another study, on human thymus T cells. That investigation notes: Resected material from corrective heart surgery provided the thymus tissue analysed. Across thymic and blood repertoires, the usage of V and J genes appeared to be biased.

The gene calls are TRBV28 and TRBJ2-5; TRBD2 matches 8 bases. The source of this sequence is a boy in the first two years of life with a congenital heart defect. Sequencing input: thymocytes. The CDR3 here is CASSSLLAEVSETQYF. DNA of the CDR3: TGTGCCAGCAGTTCCCTACTAGCGGAGGTTTCCGAGACCCAGTACTTC.